A selection of T cell receptor beta chains follows, all from one sample in a study of CD8 T cells in ankylosing spondylitis. TCRdb analysed the 5' RACE reads with MiXCR anew, one entry per CDR3 protein. Among roughly 670,000 distinct CDR3 sequences listed, roughly 19% were seen once. The source material was blood, either unsorted or a sorted T cell fraction (not recorded which). The source is a male donor with ankylosing spondylitis. The CDR3 runs from the conserved cysteine through the conserved F or W. A D gene is named only where the DNA matches it firmly. Size values are once, few and many counts, or a class for expanded clones, and some rows have none.

TRBV12-3/TRBV12-4	.	TRBJ1-5	.	CASRLERGAPQHF	TGTGCCAGCAGACTAGAGAGGGGGGCCCCCCAGCATTTT
TRBV13	.	TRBJ2-3	TRBD2	CASCLRGLLAGNTDTQYF	TGTGCCAGCTGTTTAAGGGGATTACTAGCGGGGAACACAGATACGCAGTATTTT
TRBV5-5	.	TRBJ1-1	.	CASSNAGGGTEAFF	TGTGCCAGCAGCAATGCGGGGGGCGGGACTGAAGCTTTCTTT
TRBV5-1	.	TRBJ1-4	.	CASSLRGQPNEKLFF	TGCGCCAGCAGCCTCAGAGGCCAACCCAATGAAAAACTGTTTTTT
TRBV5-5	.	TRBJ1-1	.	CASSLAETAEAFF	TGTGCCAGCAGCTTGGCCGAGACAGCTGAAGCTTTCTTT
TRBV30	.	TRBJ1-1	.	CAGQPLNTEAFF	TGTGCCGGACAGCCCCTGAACACTGAAGCTTTCTTT
TRBV20-1	.	TRBJ2-3	.	CSASRRVRGTDTQYF	TGCAGTGCTAGCCGCCGAGTAAGGGGAACAGATACGCAGTATTTT
TRBV30	few	TRBJ1-2	.	CAWSPGYGDYGYTF	TGTGCCTGGAGTCCCGGGTACGGGGATTATGGCTACACCTTC
TRBV18	few	TRBJ2-2	.	CASTRDKNTGELFF	TGTGCCAGCACCCGGGACAAGAACACCGGGGAGCTGTTTTTT
TRBV12-3/TRBV12-4	.	TRBJ2-2	.	CASSSALVLGELFF	TGTGCCAGCAGTTCAGCACTAGTCCTCGGGGAGCTGTTTTTT
TRBV29-1	few	TRBJ1-1	.	CSVVEQMNTEAFF	TGCAGCGTTGTGGAACAAATGAACACTGAAGCTTTCTTT
TRBV11-3	.	TRBJ2-2	TRBD2	CASSLPPSGGTGELFF	TGTGCCAGCAGCTTACCCCCTAGCGGGGGGACCGGGGAGCTGTTTTTT
TRBV5-1	.	TRBJ2-1	.	CASSLEVHNEQFF	TGCGCCAGCAGCTTGGAAGTCCACAATGAGCAGTTCTTC
TRBV24-1	.	TRBJ2-3	.	CATSVYRRMNTDTQYF	TGTGCCACCAGTGTCTACAGAAGAATGAACACAGATACGCAGTATTTT
TRBV5-5	.	TRBJ2-7	TRBD1	CASSLGQGVIYEQYF	TGTGCCAGCAGCTTGGGACAGGGGGTCATCTACGAGCAGTACTTC
TRBV6-5	.	TRBJ1-4	.	CASSYVGNEKLFF	TGTGCCAGCAGTTACGTGGGGAATGAAAAACTGTTTTTT
TRBV27	.	TRBJ2-1	TRBD2	CASTLLAGGLNEQFF	TGTGCCAGCACCCTCCTAGCGGGGGGGCTTAATGAGCAGTTCTTC
TRBV5-1	.	TRBJ2-1	.	CASNAYDNEQFF	TGCGCCAGTAATGCTTATGACAATGAGCAGTTCTTC
TRBV7-9	.	TRBJ2-5	TRBD2	CASSLWPAGLETQYF	TGTGCCAGCAGCTTATGGCCAGCGGGGTTGGAGACCCAGTACTTC
TRBV11-2	few	TRBJ2-1	TRBD2	CASSLDRTSGGGQFF	TGTGCCAGCAGCTTGGACCGGACTAGCGGGGGGGGGCAGTTCTTC
TRBV20-1	few	TRBJ2-5	TRBD1	CSAKTGGRETQYF	TGCAGTGCTAAAACAGGGGGTAGAGAGACCCAGTACTTC
TRBV3-1	.	TRBJ2-5	TRBD2	CASSQGTSGKETQYF	TGTGCCAGCAGCCAAGGGACTAGCGGGAAAGAGACCCAGTACTTC
TRBV11-2	.	TRBJ2-7	.	CASSPTLDGGGYEQYF	TGTGCCAGCAGCCCGACTCTGGACGGTGGAGGCTACGAGCAGTACTTC
TRBV10-3	few	TRBJ2-1	TRBD2	CAISEYWAGGPVEQFF	TGTGCCATCAGTGAGTACTGGGCGGGAGGGCCAGTTGAGCAGTTCTTC
TRBV12-3/TRBV12-4	.	TRBJ2-1	TRBD2	CASYISGASYNEQFF	TGTGCCAGTTACATTAGCGGGGCATCCTACAATGAGCAGTTCTTC
TRBV20-1	.	TRBJ2-1	.	CSARAQLAASYNEQFF	TGCAGTGCTAGAGCTCAGTTAGCGGCCTCCTACAATGAGCAGTTCTTC
TRBV27	.	TRBJ2-7	TRBD1	CASSSGQGTLAEQYF	TGTGCCAGCAGTTCCGGACAGGGGACCCTCGCCGAGCAGTACTTC
TRBV15	few	TRBJ1-6	.	CATSRGRGISYNSPLHF	TGTGCCACCAGCAGAGGAAGGGGGATCTCCTATAATTCACCCCTCCACTTT
TRBV20-1	.	TRBJ1-4	.	CSARSREAANEKLFF	TGCAGTGCTCGTAGCAGGGAGGCGGCTAATGAAAAACTGTTTTTT
TRBV2	.	TRBJ2-1	TRBD2	CASGLGGRANEQFF	TGTGCCAGCGGACTGGGCGGGAGAGCGAATGAGCAGTTCTTC
TRBV12-3/TRBV12-4	many	TRBJ1-1	.	CASSLEDSEAFF	TGTGCCAGCAGTTTAGAGGATTCTGAAGCTTTCTTT
TRBV5-1	few	TRBJ2-1	TRBD2	CASSQSGLAGGDEQFF	TGCGCCAGCAGCCAATCAGGACTAGCGGGAGGCGACGAGCAGTTCTTC
TRBV11-2	.	TRBJ1-4	.	CASSLEGRGGKLFF	TGTGCCAGCAGCTTAGAGGGCCGCGGGGGGAAACTGTTTTTT
TRBV4-1	.	TRBJ2-7	.	CASSQAPSYEQYF	TGCGCCAGCAGCCAAGCTCCATCCTACGAGCAGTACTTC
TRBV5-1	few	TRBJ2-7	.	CASSLFGTGDEQYF	TGCGCCAGCAGCTTGTTCGGCACGGGAGACGAGCAGTACTTC
TRBV5-1	once	TRBJ2-1	.	CASAVGSPGGNERFF	TGCGCCAGCGCCGTTGGGTCCCCCGGGGGAAATGAGCGGTTCTTC
TRBV7-8	.	TRBJ1-1	TRBD1	CASSLLGGQSPNTEAFF	TGTGCCAGCAGCTTATTGGGGGGACAGAGCCCGAACACTGAAGCTTTCTTT
TRBV4-1	.	TRBJ2-1	.	CASSQDRGEDEQFF	TGCGCCAGCAGCCAAGATAGGGGGGAAGATGAGCAGTTCTTC
TRBV20-1	.	TRBJ2-3	.	CSAPHPGGAADTQYF	TGCAGTGCTCCCCATCCTGGGGGCGCAGCAGATACGCAGTATTTT
TRBV3-1	.	TRBJ2-1	.	CASSQVTLAEQFF	TGTGCCAGCAGCCAAGTGACACTAGCCGAGCAGTTCTTC